This T cell receptor beta chain was profiled in a study of T cells in Graves' hyperthyroidism and ophthalmopathy. Study-level results: Researchers found most expanded thyroid clonotypes above 0.001 in blood as well. Stable hyperthyroidism was separated from ophthalmopathy by a model based on 13 V-J features.

The patients, who ranged from 18 to 65 in age, presented with newly diagnosed hyperthyroidism lasting under 2 months. Diagnoses were established using clinical symptoms, serum thyroxine and TRAb, thyroid ultrasound and orbital computed tomography. Germline trimming cut 5 bases from V and 5 bases from J; bases unmatched to any gene: 4. The CDR3 extends over 14 amino acids. Germline V CDR1 and CDR2: MNHEY, SVGAGI. This clonotype has more than one count but fewer than ten. Its antigen remains unidentified. What was amplified from RNA transcripts were TCR beta CDR3 regions. An initial round of RT-PCR targeting the TCR CDR3 relied on the HTBI primer set. TCRdb itself ran the multiplex PCR reads through MiXCR, one entry per CDR3 protein. Of almost 600,000 distinct CDR3 sequences in the sample, approximately 44% were seen once.

The rearrangement uses TRBV6-5 and TRBJ1-1; 11 nucleotides match TRBD1. The specimen sequenced was peripheral blood or thyroid tissue (not recorded which). This sequence was found in a woman younger than 35 with Graves' hyperthyroidism. The CDR3 DNA follows: TGTGCCAGCAGTCCGGACAGGGGGCAAACTGAAGCTTTCTTT. The encoded protein is CASSPDRGQTEAFF.